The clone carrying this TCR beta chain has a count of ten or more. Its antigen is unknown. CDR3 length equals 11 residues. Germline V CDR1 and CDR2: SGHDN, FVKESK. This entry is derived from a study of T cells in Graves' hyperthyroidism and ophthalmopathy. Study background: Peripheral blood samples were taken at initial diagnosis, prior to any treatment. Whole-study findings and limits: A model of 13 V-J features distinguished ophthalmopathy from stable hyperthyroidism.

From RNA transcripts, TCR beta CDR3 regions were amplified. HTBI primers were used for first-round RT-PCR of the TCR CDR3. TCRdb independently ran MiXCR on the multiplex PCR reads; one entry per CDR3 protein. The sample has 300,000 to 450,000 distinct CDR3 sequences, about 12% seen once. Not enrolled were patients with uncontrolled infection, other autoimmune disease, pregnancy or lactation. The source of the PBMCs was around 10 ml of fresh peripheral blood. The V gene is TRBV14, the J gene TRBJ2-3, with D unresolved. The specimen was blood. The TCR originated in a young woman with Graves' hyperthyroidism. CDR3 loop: CPTGQSVTQYF. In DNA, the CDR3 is TGTCCCACCGGCCAGAGTGTGACGCAGTATTTT.